This T cell receptor (beta chain) was profiled in a study of long-term antiretroviral therapy in people with HIV (dated by TCRdb to the early 2020s). The study in broad terms: The earliest samples were collected roughly a decade before the 2015 WHO recommendation for immediate ART, at a time when ART was usually postponed until CD4 counts fell. Whether ART initiation and durable HIV suppression were associated with changes in peripheral blood TRB repertoire composition and diversity was tested in a retrospective serial study. The cohort contributed fewer than 200 cryopreserved PBMC samples from a few dozen adults with confirmed HIV infection, collected serially over a mean of approximately six years (range 1-12). Among the 25 to 30 participants with HIV, approximately 10 were female. No cross-contamination during QIAcube processing was shown when test extractions of a monoclonal T-cell line were performed alongside 30 to 40 polyclonal samples.

Inclusion was restricted to participants for whom at least one PBMC sample before ART initiation and at least two post-ART samples were available. All participants with HIV were treated in the United States of America. Before DNA extraction, cryopreserved samples containing roughly 0.85-11 million PBMC were thawed and washed. At the time of the earliest PBMC sample, participants with HIV were aged between roughly 23 and 60 years. PBMC samples were contributed by each participant from 1-4 timepoints before ART initiation and 2-8 timepoints after ART initiation, with a median of 7 samples. For every participant, serial HIV viral load, CD4+ T-cell count, ART history and demographic data were obtained. Using a Qiagen kit on a QIAcube, genomic DNA was extracted from unsorted PBMC, with samples processed in batches of 12. From the cysteine through the phenylalanine, the CDR3 covers 12 amino acids. Only the CDR3 portion is preserved as DNA: 36 bases, with reading frame beginning at the first base. CDR1 and CDR2, looked up from the germline V gene, are MNHEY and SVGAGI. Germline trimming amounts to 5 bases on V and 9 bases on J, with 6 as the count of junction bases outside the gene matches.

Details on this clone: No cognate antigen has been identified for it. Base qualities were left out, and no much larger clone turns up one base away.

The immunoSEQ hsTCRB v3.0 assay was used at survey level resolution to sequence the TRB variable region. The targeted TRB sequencing depth was roughly 35,000-50,000 T-cell genomes per sample. Pooled TRB libraries were sequenced on an Illumina MiSeq with a v3 150-cycle kit. The original pipeline was this. Analysis of repertoires was carried out in R inside a reproducible Nextflow workflow spanning QC, data transformation and analysis. LymphoSeq2, an R package for AIRR-Seq data exploration, was used to implement custom analyses. Four samples that yielded fewer than 5000 total TRB sequences were excluded, so that 200 or so HIV repertoires were analyzed. Among the 180 to 200 HIV repertoires that were kept, around 60 were collected before ART initiation and roughly 130 were collected after ART initiation. Each repertoire was downsampled to 5000 TRB nucleotide sequences, and summary statistics were averaged across 100 downsampling iterations. Only TRB sequences with CDR3 regions of at least seven amino acids were retained for analysis. Two measures captured diversity: a Shannon entropy-derived clonality score and the Gini coefficient. In repertoire networks, the top 5000 CDR3 amino acid sequences were linked whenever an edit distance of one separated two sequences. Antigen specificity groups and MHC restriction were predicted for TRB CDR3 amino acid sequences with GLIPH2. CDR3 amino acid sequences were matched against VDJdb and McPAS-TCR to flag known CMV, EBV, HIV or tissue antigen associations. Pre-ART, post-ART and control groups were compared with Wilcoxon signed-rank tests and Holm-Bonferroni correction. What TCRdb holds here is the immuneACCESS table cut down to in-frame rearrangements. Part of the clones is not present; checked against another copy, under half of the missing clones reflect an unresolved V gene, and the others are unexplained. The V and J calls and the clone size are those of that table, but D and trimming were determined from the DNA. Within this sample are about 26,000 clones, with about 88% of them counted one time only. 4% to 6% of the sample goes to the ten largest clones.

What the research found in general, with its limitations: The samples span the years 2004 to 2017, and the ART regimens used may be less effective than current regimens. Unsorted PBMC were profiled instead of sorted CD4+ and CD8+ T cells because pre-ART samples had limited cell numbers. Because PBMC availability was limited, only the TCR beta chain was sequenced, with no alpha chain pairing. Inferences about post-ART repertoire changes were limited because no data were available on ART adherence, viral resistance or therapy changes. Compared with controls, HIV repertoires had narrower CDR3 length ranges, and the network structure pointed to an antigen-experienced repertoire that shifted only slightly toward naive after ART. At every time point, the repertoire was dominated by expanded TRB clones first identified before ART initiation, although this dominance fluctuated and, in many PLHIV, declined after ART. Starting ART was linked to a significant rise in TRB diversity, yet even after long-term ART the diversity remained significantly lower than in transplant donor controls.

The chain uses TRBV6-5 and TRBJ1-1, and 7 junction bases match TRBD1. The sequencing used unsorted PBMCs, collected 2.7 years after starting antiretroviral therapy. This sequence originates from a man aged 35-49 years with HIV. The CDR3 has the sequence CASSPATGKAFF. The nucleotides read TGTGCCAGCAGTCCTGCGACAGGGAAAGCTTTCTTT.